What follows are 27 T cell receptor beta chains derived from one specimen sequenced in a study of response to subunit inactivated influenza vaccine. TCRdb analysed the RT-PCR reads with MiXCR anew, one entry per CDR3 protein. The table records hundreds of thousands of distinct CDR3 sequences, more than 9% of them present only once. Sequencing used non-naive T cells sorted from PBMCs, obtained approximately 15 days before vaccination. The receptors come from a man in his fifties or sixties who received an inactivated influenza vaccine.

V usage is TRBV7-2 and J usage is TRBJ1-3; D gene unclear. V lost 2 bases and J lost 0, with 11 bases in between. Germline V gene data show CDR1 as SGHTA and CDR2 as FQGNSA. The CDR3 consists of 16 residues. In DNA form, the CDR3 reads TGTGCCAGCAGCTTAATGGGAGTTTACTCTGGAAACACCATATATTTT. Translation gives CASSLMGVYSGNTIYF. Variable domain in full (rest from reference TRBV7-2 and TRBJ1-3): GAGVSQSPSNKVTEKGKDVELRCDPISGHTALYWYRQSLGQGLEFLIYFQGNSAPDKSGLPSDRFSAERTGGSVSTLTIQRTQQEDSAVYLCASSLMGVYSGNTIYFGEGSWLTVV.

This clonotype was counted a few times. CDR3 loop: CASSKVPLAPSYNEQFF. The CDR3 DNA follows: TGTGCCAGCAGCAAAGTCCCCCTAGCGCCCTCCTACAATGAGCAGTTCTTC. The V gene is TRBV21-1, the J gene TRBJ2-1; the D call in the table, TRBD2, was not verified against the DNA. TRBV21-1 is an annotated pseudogene. The CDR3 runs 17 residues.

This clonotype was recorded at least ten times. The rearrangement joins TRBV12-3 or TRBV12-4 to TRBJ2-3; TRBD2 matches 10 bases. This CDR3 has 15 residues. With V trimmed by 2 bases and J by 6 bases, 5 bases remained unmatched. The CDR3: CASSLQRGGSDTQYF. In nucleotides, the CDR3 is TGTGCCAGCAGTTTACAGCGGGGGGGCTCGGATACGCAGTATTTT.

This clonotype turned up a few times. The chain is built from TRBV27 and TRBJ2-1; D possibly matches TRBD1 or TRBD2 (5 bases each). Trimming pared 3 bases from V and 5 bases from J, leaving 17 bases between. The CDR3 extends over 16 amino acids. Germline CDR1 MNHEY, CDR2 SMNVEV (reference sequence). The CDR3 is CASSFTIGRGHNEQFF. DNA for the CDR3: TGTGCCAGCAGTTTTACTATCGGAAGGGGACACAATGAGCAGTTCTTC.

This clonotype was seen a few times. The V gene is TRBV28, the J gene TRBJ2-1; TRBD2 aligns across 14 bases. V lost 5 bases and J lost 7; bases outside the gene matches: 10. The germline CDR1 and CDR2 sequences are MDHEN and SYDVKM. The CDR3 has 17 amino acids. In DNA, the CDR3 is TGTGCCAGCAGTCACCCGACCGGGACTAGCGGGAGAAATGAGCAGTTCTTC. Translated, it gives CASSHPTGTSGRNEQFF.

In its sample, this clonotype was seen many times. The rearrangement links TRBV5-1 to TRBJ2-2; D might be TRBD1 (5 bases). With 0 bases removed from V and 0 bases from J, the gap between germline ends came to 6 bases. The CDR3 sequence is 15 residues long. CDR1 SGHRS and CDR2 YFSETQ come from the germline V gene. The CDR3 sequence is CASSLGQTNTGELFF. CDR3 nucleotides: TGCGCCAGCAGCTTGGGACAGACGAACACCGGGGAGCTGTTTTTT.

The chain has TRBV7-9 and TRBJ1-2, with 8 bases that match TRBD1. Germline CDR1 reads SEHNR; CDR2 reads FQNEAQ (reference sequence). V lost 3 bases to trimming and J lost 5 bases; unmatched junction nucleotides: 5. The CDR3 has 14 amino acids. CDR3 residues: CASSFVDRGYGYTF. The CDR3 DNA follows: TGTGCCAGCAGCTTCGTCGACAGGGGATATGGCTACACCTTC.

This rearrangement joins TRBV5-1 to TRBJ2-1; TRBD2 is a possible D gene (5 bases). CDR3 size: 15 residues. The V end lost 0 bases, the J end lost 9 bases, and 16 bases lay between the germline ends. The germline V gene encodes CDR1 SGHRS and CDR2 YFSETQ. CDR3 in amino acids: CASSLAATYGGEQFF. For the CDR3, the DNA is TGCGCCAGCAGCTTGGCAGCGACCTACGGAGGTGAGCAGTTCTTC.

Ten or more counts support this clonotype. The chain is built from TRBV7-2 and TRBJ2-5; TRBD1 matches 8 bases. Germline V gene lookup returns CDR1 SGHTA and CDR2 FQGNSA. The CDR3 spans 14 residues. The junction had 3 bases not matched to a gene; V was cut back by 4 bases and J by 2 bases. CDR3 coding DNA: TGTGCCAGCAGCTCCAACAGGGGGCAAGAGACCCAGTACTTC. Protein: CASSSNRGQETQYF.

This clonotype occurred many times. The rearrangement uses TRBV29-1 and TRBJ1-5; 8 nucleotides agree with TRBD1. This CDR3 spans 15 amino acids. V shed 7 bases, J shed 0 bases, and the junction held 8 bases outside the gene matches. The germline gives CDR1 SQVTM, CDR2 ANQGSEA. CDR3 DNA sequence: TGCAGCGCCCGGGAGACAGGGGATAGCAATCAGCCCCAGCATTTT. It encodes CSARETGDSNQPQHF.

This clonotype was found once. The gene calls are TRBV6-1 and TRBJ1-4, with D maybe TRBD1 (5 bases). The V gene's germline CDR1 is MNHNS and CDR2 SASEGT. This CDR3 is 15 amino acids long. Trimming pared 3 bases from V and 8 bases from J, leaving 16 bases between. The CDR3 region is CASSDKGAKGEKLFF. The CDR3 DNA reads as TGTGCCAGCAGTGATAAGGGAGCTAAGGGGGAAAAACTGTTTTTT.

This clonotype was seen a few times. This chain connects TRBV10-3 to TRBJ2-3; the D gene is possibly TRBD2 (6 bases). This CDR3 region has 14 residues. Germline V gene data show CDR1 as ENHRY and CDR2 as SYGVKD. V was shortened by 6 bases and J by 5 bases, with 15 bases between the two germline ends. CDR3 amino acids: CAISPLEEGDTQYF. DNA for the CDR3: TGTGCCATCAGCCCCCTTGAGGAGGGAGATACGCAGTATTTT.

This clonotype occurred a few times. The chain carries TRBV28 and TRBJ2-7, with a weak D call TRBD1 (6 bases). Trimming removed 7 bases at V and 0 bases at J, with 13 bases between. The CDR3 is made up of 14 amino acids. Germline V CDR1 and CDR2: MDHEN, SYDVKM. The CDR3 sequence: CASNTGWTSYEQYF. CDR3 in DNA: TGTGCCAGCAATACAGGGTGGACCTCCTACGAGCAGTACTTC.

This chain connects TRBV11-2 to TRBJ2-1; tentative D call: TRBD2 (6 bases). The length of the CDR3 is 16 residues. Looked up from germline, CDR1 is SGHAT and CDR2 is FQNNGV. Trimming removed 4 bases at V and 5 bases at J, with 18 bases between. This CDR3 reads CASSSPRGTLNNEQFF. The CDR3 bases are TGTGCCAGCAGCTCCCCTCGGGGGACGCTAAACAATGAGCAGTTCTTC.

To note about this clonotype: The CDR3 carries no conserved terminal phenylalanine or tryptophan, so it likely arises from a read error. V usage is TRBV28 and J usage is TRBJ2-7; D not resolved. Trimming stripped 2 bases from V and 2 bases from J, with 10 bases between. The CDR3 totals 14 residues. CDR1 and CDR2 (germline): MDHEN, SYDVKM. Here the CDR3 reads CASSLGNAPYEQYL. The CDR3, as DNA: TGTGCCAGCAGTTTAGGGAACGCTCCCTACGAGCAGTACTTA.

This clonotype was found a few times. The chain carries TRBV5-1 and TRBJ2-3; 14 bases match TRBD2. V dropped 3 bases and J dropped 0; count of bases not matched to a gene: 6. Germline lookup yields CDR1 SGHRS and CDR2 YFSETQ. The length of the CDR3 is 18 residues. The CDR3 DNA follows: TGCGCCAGCAGCTGGGAAGGACTAGCGGGGGGAAGCACAGATACGCAGTATTTT. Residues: CASSWEGLAGGSTDTQYF.

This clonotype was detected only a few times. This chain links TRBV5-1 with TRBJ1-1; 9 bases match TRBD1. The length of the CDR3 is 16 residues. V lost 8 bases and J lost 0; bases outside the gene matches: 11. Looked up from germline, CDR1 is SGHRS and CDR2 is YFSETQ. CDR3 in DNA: TGCGCCAGTAAACAGGGGGCCTCTAATATGAACACTGAAGCTTTCTTT. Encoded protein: CASKQGASNMNTEAFF.

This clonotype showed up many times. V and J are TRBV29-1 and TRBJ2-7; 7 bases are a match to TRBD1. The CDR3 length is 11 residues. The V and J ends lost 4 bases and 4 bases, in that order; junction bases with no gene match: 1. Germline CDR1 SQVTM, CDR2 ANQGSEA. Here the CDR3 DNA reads TGCAGCGTTGCACAGGGGTACGAGCAGTACTTC. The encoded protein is CSVAQGYEQYF.

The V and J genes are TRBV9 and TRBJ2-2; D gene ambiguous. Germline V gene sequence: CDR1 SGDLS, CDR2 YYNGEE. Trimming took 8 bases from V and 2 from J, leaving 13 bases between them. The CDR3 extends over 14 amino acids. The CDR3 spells CASTRTGNTGELFF. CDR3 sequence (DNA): TGTGCCAGTACCCGGACGGGTAACACCGGGGAGCTGTTTTTT. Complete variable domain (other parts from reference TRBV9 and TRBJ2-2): DSGVTQTPKHLITATGQRVTLRCSPRSGDLSVYWYQQSLDQGLQFLIQYYNGEERAKGNILERFSAQQFPDLHSELNLSSLELGDSALYFCASTRTGNTGELFFGEGSRLTVL.

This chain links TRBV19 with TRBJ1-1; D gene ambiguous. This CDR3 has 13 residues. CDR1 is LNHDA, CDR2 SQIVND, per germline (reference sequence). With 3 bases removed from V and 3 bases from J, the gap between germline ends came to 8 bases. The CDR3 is CASSMKGDTEAFF. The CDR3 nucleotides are TGTGCCAGTAGTATGAAGGGAGACACTGAAGCTTTCTTT.

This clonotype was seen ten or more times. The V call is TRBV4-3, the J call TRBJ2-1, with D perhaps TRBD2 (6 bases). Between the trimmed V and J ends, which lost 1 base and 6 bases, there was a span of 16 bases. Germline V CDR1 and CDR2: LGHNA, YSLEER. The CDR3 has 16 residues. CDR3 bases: TGCGCCAGCAGCCAAGGTGGTGGGAGGAGGGGCAATGAGCAGTTCTTC. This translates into CASSQGGGRRGNEQFF.

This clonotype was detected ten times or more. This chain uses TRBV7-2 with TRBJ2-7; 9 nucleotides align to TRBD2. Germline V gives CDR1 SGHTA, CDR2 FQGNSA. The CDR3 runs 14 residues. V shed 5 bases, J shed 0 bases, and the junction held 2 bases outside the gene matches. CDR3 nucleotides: TGTGCCAGCAGCCTTAGCGGGGGCTCCTACGAGCAGTACTTC. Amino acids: CASSLSGGSYEQYF.

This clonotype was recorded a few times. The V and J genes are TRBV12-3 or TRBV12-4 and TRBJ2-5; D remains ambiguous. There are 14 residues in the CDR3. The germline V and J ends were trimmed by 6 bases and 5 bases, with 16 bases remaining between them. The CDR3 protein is CASSLRAEGETQYF. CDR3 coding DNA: TGTGCCAGCAGCCTAAGGGCTGAAGGGGAGACCCAGTACTTC.

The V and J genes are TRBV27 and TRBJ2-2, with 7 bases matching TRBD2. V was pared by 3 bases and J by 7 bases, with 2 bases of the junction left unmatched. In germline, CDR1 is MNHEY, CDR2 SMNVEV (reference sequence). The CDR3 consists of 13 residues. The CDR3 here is CASSLGGFGELFF. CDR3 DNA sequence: TGTGCCAGCAGTTTGGGAGGGTTCGGGGAGCTGTTTTTT.

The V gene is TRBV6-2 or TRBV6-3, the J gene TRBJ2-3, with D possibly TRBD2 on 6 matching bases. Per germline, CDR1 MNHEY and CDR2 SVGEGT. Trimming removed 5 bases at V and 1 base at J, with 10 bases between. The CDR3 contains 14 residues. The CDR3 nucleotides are TGTGCCAGCAGTCGGGGGAGGCGCACAGATACGCAGTATTTT. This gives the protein CASSRGRRTDTQYF.

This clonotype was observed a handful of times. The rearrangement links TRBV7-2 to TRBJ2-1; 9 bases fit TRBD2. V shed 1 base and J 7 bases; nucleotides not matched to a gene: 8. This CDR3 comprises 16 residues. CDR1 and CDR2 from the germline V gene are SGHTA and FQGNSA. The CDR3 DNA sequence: TGTGCCAGCAGCTTAGTCCTAGGCCTAGCGGGGAATGAGCAGTTCTTC. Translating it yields CASSLVLGLAGNEQFF. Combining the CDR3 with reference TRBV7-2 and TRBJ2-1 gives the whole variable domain GAGVSQSPSNKVTEKGKDVELRCDPISGHTALYWYRQSLGQGLEFLIYFQGNSAPDKSGLPSDRFSAERTGGSVSTLTIQRTQQEDSAVYLCASSLVLGLAGNEQFFGPGTRLTVL.

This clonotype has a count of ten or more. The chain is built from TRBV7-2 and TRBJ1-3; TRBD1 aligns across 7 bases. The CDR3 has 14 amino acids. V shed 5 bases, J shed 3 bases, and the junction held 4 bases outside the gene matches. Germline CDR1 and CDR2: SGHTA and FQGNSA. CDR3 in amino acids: CASSAQGNGNTIYF. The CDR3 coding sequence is TGTGCCAGCAGCGCACAGGGGAATGGAAACACCATATATTTT.